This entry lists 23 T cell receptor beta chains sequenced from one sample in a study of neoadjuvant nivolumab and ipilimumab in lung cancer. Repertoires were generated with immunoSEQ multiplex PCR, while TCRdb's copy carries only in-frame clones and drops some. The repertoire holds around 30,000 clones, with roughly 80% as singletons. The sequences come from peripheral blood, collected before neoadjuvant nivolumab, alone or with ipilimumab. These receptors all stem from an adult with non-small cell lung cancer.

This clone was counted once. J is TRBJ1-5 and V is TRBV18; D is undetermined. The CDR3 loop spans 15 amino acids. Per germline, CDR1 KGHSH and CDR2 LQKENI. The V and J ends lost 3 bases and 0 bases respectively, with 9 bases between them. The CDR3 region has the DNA TGTGCCAGCTCACCTGGTCTGGGTAGCAATCAGCCCCAGCATTTT. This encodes CASSPGLGSNQPQHF. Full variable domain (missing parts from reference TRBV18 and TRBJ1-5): NAGVMQNPRHLVRRRGQEARLRCSPMKGHSHVYWYRQLPEEGLKFMVYLQKENIIDESGMPKERFSAEFPKEGPSILRIQQVVRGDSAAYFCASSPGLGSNQPQHFGDGTRLSIL.

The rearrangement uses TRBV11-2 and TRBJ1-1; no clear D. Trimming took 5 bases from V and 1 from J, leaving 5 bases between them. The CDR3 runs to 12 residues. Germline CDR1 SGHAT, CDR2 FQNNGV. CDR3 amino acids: CASSPGNTEAFF. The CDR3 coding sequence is TGTGCCAGCAGCCCAGGGAACACTGAAGCTTTCTTT. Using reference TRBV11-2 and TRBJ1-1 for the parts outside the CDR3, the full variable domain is EAGVAQSPRYKIIEKRQSVAFWCNPISGHATLYWYQQILGQGPKLLIQFQNNGVVDDSQLPKDRFSAERLKGVDSTLKIQPAKLEDSAVYLCASSPGNTEAFFGQGTRLTVV.

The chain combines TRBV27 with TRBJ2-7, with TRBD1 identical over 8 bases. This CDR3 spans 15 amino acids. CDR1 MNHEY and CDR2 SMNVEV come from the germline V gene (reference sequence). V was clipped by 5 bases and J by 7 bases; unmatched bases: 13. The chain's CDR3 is CASSPGQGRRVEQYF. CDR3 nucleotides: TGTGCCAGCAGTCCCGGACAGGGACGGAGGGTGGAGCAGTACTTC.

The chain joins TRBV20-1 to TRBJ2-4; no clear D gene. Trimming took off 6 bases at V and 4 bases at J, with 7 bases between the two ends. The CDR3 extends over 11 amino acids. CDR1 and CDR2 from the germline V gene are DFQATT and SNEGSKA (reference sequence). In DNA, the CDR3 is TGCAGTGCGGGCCCAAAAAACATTCAGTACTTC. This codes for CSAGPKNIQYF.

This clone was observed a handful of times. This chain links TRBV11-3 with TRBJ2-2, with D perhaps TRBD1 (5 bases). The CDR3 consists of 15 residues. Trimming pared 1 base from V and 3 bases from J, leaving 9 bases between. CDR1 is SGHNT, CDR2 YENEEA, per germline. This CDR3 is CASSLGGHHTGELFF. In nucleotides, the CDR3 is TGTGCCAGCAGCTTAGGAGGACACCACACCGGGGAGCTGTTTTTT.

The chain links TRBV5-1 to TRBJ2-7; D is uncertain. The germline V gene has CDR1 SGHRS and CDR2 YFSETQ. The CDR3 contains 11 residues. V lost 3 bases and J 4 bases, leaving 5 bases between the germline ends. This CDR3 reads CASSSEYEQYF. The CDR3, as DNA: TGCGCCAGCAGCTCAGAATACGAGCAGTACTTC.

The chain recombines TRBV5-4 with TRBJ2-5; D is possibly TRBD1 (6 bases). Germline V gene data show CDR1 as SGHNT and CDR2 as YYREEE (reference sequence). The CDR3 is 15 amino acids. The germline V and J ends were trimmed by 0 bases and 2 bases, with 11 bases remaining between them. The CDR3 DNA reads TGTGCCAGCAGCTTGGTGGGGGCCGTTCAAGAGACCCAGTACTTC. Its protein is CASSLVGAVQETQYF. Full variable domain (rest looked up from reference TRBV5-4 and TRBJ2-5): ETGVTQSPTHLIKTRGQQVTLRCSSQSGHNTVSWYQQALGQGPQFIFQYYREEENGRGNFPPRFSGLQFPNYSSELNVNALELDDSALYLCASSLVGAVQETQYFGPGTRLLVL.

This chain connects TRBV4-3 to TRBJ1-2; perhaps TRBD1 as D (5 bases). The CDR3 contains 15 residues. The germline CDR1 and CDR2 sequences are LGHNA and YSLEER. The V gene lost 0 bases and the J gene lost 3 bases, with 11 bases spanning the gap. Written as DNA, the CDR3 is TGCGCCAGCAGCCAAGACCTCCTGGGACACTATGGCTACACCTTC. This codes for CASSQDLLGHYGYTF.

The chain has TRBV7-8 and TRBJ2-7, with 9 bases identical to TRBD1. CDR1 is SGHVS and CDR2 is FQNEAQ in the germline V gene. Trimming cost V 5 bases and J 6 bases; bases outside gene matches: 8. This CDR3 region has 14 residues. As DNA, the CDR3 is TGTGCCAGCAGCCAAGGGACAGGGAGATTCGAGCAGTACTTC. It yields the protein CASSQGTGRFEQYF.

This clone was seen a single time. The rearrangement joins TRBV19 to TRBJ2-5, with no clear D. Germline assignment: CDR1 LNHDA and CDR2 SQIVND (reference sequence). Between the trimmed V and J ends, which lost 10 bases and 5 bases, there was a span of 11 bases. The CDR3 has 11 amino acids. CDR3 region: CATQNGETQYF. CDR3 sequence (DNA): TGTGCCACCCAAAACGGGGAGACCCAGTACTTC.

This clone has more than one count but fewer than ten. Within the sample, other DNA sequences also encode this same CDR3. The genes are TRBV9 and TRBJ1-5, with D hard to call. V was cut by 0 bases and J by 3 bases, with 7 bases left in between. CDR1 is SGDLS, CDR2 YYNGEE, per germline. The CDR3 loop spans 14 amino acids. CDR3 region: CASSVDGANQPQHF. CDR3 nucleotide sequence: TGTGCCAGCAGCGTAGACGGTGCCAATCAGCCCCAGCATTTT.

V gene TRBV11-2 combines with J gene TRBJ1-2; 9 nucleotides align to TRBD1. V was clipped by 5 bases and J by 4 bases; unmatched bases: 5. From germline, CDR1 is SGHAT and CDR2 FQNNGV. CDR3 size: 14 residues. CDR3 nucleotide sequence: TGTGCCAGCAGCCCACCGGGACAGGGCTATGGCTACACCTTC. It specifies CASSPPGQGYGYTF. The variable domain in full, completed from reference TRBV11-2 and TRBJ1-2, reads EAGVAQSPRYKIIEKRQSVAFWCNPISGHATLYWYQQILGQGPKLLIQFQNNGVVDDSQLPKDRFSAERLKGVDSTLKIQPAKLEDSAVYLCASSPPGQGYGYTFGSGTRLTVV.

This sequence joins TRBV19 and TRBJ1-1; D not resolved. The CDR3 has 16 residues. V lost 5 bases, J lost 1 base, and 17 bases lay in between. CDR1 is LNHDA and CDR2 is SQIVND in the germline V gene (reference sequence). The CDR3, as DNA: TGTGCCAGTAGTCCCCTAAACGGGCAGCGGAACACTGAAGCTTTCTTT. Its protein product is CASSPLNGQRNTEAFF.

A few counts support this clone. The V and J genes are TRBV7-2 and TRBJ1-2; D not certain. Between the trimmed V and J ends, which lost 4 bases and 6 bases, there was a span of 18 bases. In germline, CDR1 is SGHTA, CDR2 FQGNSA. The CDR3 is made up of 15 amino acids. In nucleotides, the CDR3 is TGTGCCAGCAGCTCCCTGGAGCGGCCGGGCAATGGCTACACCTTC. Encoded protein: CASSSLERPGNGYTF. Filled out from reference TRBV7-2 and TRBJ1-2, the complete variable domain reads GAGVSQSPSNKVTEKGKDVELRCDPISGHTALYWYRQSLGQGLEFLIYFQGNSAPDKSGLPSDRFSAERTGGSVSTLTIQRTQQEDSAVYLCASSSLERPGNGYTFGSGTRLTVV.

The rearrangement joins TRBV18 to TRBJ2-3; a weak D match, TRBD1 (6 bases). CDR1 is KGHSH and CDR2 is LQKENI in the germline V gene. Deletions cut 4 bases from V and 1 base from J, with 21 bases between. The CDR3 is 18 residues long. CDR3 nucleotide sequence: TGTGCCAGCTCACTCAACCGGGACAATTTTTATCGCACAGATACGCAGTATTTT. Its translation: CASSLNRDNFYRTDTQYF.

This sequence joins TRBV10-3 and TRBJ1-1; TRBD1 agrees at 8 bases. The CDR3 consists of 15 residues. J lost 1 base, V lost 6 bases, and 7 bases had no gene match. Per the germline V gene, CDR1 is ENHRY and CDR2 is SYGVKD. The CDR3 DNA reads TGTGCCATCAGCGACCGGGACAGGCAGAACACTGAAGCTTTCTTT. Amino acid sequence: CAISDRDRQNTEAFF.

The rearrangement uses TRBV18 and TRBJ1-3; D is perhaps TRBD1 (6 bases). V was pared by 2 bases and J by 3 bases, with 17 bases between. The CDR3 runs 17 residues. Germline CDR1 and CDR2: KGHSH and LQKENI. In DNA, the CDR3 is TGTGCCAGCTCACCAGAGGCCCGGGGGGCCGTTGGAAACACCATATATTTT. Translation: CASSPEARGAVGNTIYF.

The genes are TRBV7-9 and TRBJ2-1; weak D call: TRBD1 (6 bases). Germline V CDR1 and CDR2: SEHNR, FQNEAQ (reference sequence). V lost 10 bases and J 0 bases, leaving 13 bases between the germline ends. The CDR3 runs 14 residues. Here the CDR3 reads CATQEGGSYNEQFF. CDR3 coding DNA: TGTGCCACCCAGGAAGGGGGCTCCTACAATGAGCAGTTCTTC.

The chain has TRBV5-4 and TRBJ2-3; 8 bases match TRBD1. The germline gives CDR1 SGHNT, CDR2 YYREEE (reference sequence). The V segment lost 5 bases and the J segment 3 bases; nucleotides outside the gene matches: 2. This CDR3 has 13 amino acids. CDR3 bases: TGTGCCAGCAGTTGGACAGGGACAGATACGCAGTATTTT. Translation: CASSWTGTDTQYF.

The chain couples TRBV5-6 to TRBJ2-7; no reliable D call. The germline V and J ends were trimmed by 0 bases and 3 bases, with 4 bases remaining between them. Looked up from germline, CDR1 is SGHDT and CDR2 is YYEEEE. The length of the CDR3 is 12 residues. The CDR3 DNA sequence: TGTGCCAGCAGCTTGGAGGGCTACGAGCAGTACTTC. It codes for CASSLEGYEQYF.

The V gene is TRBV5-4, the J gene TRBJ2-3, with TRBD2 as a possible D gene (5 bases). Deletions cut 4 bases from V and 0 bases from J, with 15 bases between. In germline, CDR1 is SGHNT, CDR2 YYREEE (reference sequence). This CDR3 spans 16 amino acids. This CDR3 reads CASSPGGGLSTDTQYF. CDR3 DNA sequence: TGTGCCAGCAGCCCCGGCGGAGGCCTAAGCACAGATACGCAGTATTTT.

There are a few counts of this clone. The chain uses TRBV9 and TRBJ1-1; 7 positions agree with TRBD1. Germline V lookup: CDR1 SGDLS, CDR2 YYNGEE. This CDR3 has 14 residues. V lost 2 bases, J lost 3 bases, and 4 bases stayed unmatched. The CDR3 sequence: CASSVRDSYTEAFF. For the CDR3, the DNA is TGTGCCAGCAGCGTGAGGGACAGCTACACTGAAGCTTTCTTT.

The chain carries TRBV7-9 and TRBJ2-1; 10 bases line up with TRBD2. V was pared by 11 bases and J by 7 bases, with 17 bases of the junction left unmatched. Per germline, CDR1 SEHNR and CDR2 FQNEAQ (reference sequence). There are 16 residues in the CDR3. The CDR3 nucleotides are TGTGCCGCCACCACTGGAAGCGGGGGGGCAGGGAATGAGCAGTTCTTC. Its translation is CAATTGSGGAGNEQFF.